The rows below give T cell receptor beta chains drawn from one sample of a study of cytomegalovirus exposure and HLA in healthy donors. Produced via immunoSEQ multiplex PCR; TCRdb's table is partial and in-frame only. The sample shows around 170,000 clones, around four fifths of them seen only once. Sample: PBMCs. The source of these receptors is a woman in her forties or fifties in good health and CMV-seropositive. Each CDR3 is given with its conserved first and last residue. The order of the fields is D gene, V gene, CDR3 protein. The D gene is left open where the match is weak.

D: .; V: TRBV18; CDR3: CASSLLRDPNEQFF
D: .; V: TRBV11-1; CDR3: CASSLETGRTSGNTIYF
D: .; V: TRBV10-1; CDR3: CASSDRGNSPLHF
D: TRBD2; V: TRBV15; CDR3: CATRTSNGGGAGYQETQYF
D: .; V: TRBV7-2; CDR3: CASSPKSTGELFF
D: TRBD2; V: TRBV7-2; CDR3: CASSLASGDPSETQYF
D: TRBD2; V: TRBV11-3; CDR3: CASSSFGGGNYNEQFF
D: .; V: TRBV5-5; CDR3: CASSLSGAVNTGELFF
D: TRBD2; V: TRBV28; CDR3: CASIAGLGRGEQYF
D: .; V: TRBV28; CDR3: CASSFPAIIGDTEAFF
D: TRBD2; V: TRBV7-2; CDR3: CASSLPSGAQETQYF
D: TRBD1; V: TRBV6-5; CDR3: CASIWDRDTEAFF
D: .; V: TRBV6-6; CDR3: CASSSQFTGELFF
D: TRBD1; V: TRBV19; CDR3: CASRAGTGVRNTEAFF
D: .; V: TRBV7-9; CDR3: CASSFLGAETEAFF
D: TRBD1; V: TRBV5-4; CDR3: CASSLGTGGSYNSPLHF
D: .; V: TRBV7-9; CDR3: CASSPGTPDQPQHF
D: TRBD1; V: TRBV19; CDR3: CASSARDRGEQYF
D: TRBD1; V: TRBV19; CDR3: CASSINRGGYGYTF
D: .; V: TRBV7-9; CDR3: CASISYREGTDTQYF
D: .; V: TRBV5-5; CDR3: CASRRGGRHTF
D: TRBD1; V: TRBV5-1; CDR3: CASSWGQGEDGYTF
D: TRBD1; V: TRBV19; CDR3: CASSISGGTQPQHF
D: .; V: TRBV19; CDR3: CASSGTNRGQPQHF
D: TRBD1; V: TRBV6-1; CDR3: CASSAGTVSNQPQHF
D: .; V: TRBV7-8; CDR3: CASSLAERPTDTQYF
D: TRBD2; V: TRBV18; CDR3: CASSPDPGGVQETQYF
D: .; V: TRBV7-6; CDR3: CASSLEVGGIGRPNYGYTF
D: .; V: TRBV19; CDR3: CASSINPTRDSATF
D: TRBD1; V: TRBV5-1; CDR3: CASSPSGDRGGETQYF
D: TRBD1; V: TRBV2; CDR3: CASMGQEDTGELFF
D: TRBD1; V: TRBV4-1; CDR3: CASSQTGTVLTEAFF
D: TRBD1; V: TRBV19; CDR3: CASRAQGVRNQPQHF
D: TRBD1; V: TRBV28; CDR3: CASRGQGESRGSPLHF
D: TRBD2; V: TRBV4-2; CDR3: CASSQGEGRGQYF
D: .; V: TRBV7-9; CDR3: CASSKDRWDGYTF
D: TRBD1; V: TRBV6-5; CDR3: CASSYSGTGSYEQYF
D: .; V: TRBV5-4; CDR3: CASSTPGGRGANVLTF
D: TRBD1; V: TRBV7-6; CDR3: CASSFFPSGGTGELFF
D: TRBD2; V: TRBV2; CDR3: CASPAGGNGETQYF
D: TRBD1; V: TRBV10-3; CDR3: CAISESWTGESYEQYF
D: .; V: TRBV2; CDR3: CASSLPDSLSYGYTF
D: .; V: TRBV4-2; CDR3: CASSQDSAYEQYF
D: .; V: TRBV6-5; CDR3: CASSYSQGRINYGYTF
D: .; V: TRBV7-2; CDR3: CASSLGVSPNEQFF
D: TRBD2; V: TRBV4-3; CDR3: CASSSSGGAYNEQFF
D: TRBD1; V: TRBV11-2; CDR3: CASSPLPGQFTYEQYF
D: TRBD1; V: TRBV19; CDR3: CASRGRFQGQGASYEQYF
D: TRBD1; V: TRBV6-5; CDR3: CASSRRGHEQYF
D: TRBD1; V: TRBV19; CDR3: CASSISQGNYGYTF
D: TRBD2; V: TRBV15; CDR3: CATRPTETGTSGGPSTDTQYF
D: TRBD2; V: TRBV10-1; CDR3: CASTNSGGVGQTSTDTQYF
D: TRBD1; V: TRBV7-9; CDR3: CASSLVVGTGVEKLFF
D: TRBD2; V: TRBV6-5; CDR3: CASSVGLAGGDEQYF
D: .; V: TRBV7-9; CDR3: CASSPLTLQGPGDEQFF
D: .; V: TRBV18; CDR3: CASSLSTGTTDTQYF